The T cell receptor beta chain described here comes from a study of cytomegalovirus exposure and HLA in healthy donors. Whole-study findings and limits: For presence/absence analyses, sequencing depth was assumed to be roughly uniform across donors. In an earlier analysis, in approximately 630 donors, most V segments appeared productive either ~87% or ~30% of the time.

In regard to this clone: The antigen remains unidentified.

The PCR ran on 60 Vbeta and 13 Jbeta primers. Only in-frame clones appear in the TCRdb table, and some are missing; sequencing was by immunoSEQ multiplex PCR. The data hold around 270,000 clones, with roughly 80% observed a single time. V lost 2 bases, J lost 2 bases, and 18 bases lay in between. This CDR3 contains 17 residues. CDR1 SGDLS and CDR2 YYNGEE come from the germline V gene. The receptor's source is a girl under 10 years old in good health and CMV-seronegative. V is TRBV9 and J is TRBJ2-3, with D maybe TRBD2 (5 bases). The sample consisted of PBMCs. The CDR3 here is CASSVGRWSGDTDTQYF. DNA for the CDR3: TGTGCCAGCAGCGTGGGTAGGTGGAGCGGTGACACAGATACGCAGTATTTT.